Listed below are T cell receptor beta chains from one sample, sequenced in a study of blood T cell repertoires in COVID-19. TCRdb keeps only in-frame clones here, not all; method: immunoSEQ multiplex PCR. The sample shows about 170,000 clones, around four fifths of them seen only once. The material sequenced was peripheral blood. Every receptor here comes from a woman aged 80 or over with COVID-19, enrolled during active disease. The CDR3 runs from the conserved cysteine through the conserved F or W. Size values are once, few and many counts, or a class for expanded clones, and some rows have none.

NA TRBJ1-6 TRBV6-5 CASRGQFWRGSPLHF
NA TRBJ1-2 TRBV7-9 CASSLGPQDLTHTF
NA TRBJ1-1 TRBV12-3/TRBV12-4 CASSLAGGTEAFF
NA TRBJ2-3 TRBV7-6 CASSLRSDTQYF
NA TRBJ2-3 TRBV7-9 CASSTRTGGETDTQYF
NA TRBJ2-2 TRBV7-8 CASSPLANTGELFF
few TRBJ1-3 TRBV6-2/TRBV6-3 CASSLGHSGNTIYF
NA TRBJ2-7 TRBV28 CASSMSGPRDEQYF
once TRBJ1-3 TRBV5-1 CASSRDTNSGNTIYF
once TRBJ1-3 TRBV27 CASSDLGGGGGNTIYF
NA TRBJ1-3 TRBV28 CASSTRVHSGNTIYF
NA TRBJ2-2 TRBV7-9 CASSIPRGAGNTGELFF
NA TRBJ1-2 TRBV6-6 CASTPTGPYYGYTF
NA TRBJ1-5 TRBV19 CASEQGGAQPQHF
NA TRBJ2-7 TRBV19 CASSIERADSYEQYF
NA TRBJ2-7 TRBV5-1 CASSSTGGSYEQYF